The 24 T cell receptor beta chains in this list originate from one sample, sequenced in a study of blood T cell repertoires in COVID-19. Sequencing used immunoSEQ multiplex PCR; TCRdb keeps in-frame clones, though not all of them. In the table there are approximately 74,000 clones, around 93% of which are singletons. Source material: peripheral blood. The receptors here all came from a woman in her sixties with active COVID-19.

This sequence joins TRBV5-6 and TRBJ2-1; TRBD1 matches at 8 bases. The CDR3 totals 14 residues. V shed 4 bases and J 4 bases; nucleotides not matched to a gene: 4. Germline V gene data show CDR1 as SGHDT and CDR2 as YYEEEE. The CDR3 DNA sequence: TGTGCCAGCAGCACCAGGACAGGGTACAATGAGCAGTTCTTC. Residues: CASSTRTGYNEQFF.

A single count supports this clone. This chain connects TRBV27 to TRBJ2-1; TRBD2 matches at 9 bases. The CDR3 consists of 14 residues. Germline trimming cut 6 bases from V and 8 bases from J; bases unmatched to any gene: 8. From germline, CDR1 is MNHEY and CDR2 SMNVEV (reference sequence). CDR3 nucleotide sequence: TGTGCCAGCAGAGGGCGGGAGGGCCGTGATGAGCAGTTCTTC. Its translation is CASRGREGRDEQFF.

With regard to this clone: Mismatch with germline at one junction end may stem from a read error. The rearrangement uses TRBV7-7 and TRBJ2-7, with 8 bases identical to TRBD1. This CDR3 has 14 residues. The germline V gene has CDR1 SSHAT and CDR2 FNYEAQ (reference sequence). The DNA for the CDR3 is TGTGCTAGCAGCTTAAGTGGCAGGGGGCGAGAGCAGTACTTC. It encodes CASSLSGRGREQYF.

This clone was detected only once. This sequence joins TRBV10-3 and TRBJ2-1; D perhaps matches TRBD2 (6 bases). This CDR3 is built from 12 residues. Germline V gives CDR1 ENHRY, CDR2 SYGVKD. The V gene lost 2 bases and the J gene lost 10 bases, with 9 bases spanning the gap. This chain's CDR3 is CAISETSYEQFF. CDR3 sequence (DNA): TGTGCCATCAGTGAGACTAGCTACGAGCAGTTCTTC.

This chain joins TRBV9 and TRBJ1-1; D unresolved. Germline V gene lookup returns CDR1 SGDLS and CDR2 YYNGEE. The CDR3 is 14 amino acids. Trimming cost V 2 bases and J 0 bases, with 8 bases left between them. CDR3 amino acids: CASSVDWMNTEAFF. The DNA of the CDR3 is TGTGCCAGCAGCGTGGACTGGATGAACACTGAAGCTTTCTTT.

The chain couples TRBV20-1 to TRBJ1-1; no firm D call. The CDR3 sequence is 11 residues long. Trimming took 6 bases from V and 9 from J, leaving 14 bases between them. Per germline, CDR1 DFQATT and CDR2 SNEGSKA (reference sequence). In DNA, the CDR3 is TGCAGTGCGCAATCATTGCGGCAAGCTTTCTTT. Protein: CSAQSLRQAFF.

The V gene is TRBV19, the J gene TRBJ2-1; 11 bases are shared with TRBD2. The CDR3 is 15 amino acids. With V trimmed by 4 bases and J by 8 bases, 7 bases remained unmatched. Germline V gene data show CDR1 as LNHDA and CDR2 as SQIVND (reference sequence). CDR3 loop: CASSKRLAGFDEQFF. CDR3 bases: TGTGCCAGTAGTAAAAGACTAGCGGGATTCGATGAGCAGTTCTTC.

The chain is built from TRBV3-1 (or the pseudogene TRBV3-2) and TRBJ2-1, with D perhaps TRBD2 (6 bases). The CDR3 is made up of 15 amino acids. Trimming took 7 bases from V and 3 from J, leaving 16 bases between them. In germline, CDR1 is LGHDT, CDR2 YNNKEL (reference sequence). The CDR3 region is CASTLGLGFYNEQFF. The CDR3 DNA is TGTGCCAGCACCCTGGGACTTGGTTTCTACAATGAGCAGTTCTTC.

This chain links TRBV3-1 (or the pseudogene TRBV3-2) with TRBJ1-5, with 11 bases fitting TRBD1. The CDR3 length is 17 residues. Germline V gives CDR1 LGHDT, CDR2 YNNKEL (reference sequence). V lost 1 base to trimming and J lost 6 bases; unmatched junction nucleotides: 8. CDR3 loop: CASSQAPGQGELQPQHF. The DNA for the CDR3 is TGTGCCAGCAGCCAAGCCCCGGGACAGGGGGAACTTCAGCCCCAGCATTTT.

The CDR3: CASSLVSGGGGELFF. The CDR3 DNA sequence: TGCGCCAGCAGCTTGGTTTCAGGGGGCGGCGGGGAGCTGTTTTTT. This chain uses TRBV5-1 with TRBJ2-2, with TRBD1 matching 8 bases. Germline values: CDR1 SGHRS, CDR2 YFSETQ. CDR3 length equals 15 residues. The V and J ends lost 0 bases and 7 bases, in that order; junction bases with no gene match: 5.

CDR3 DNA sequence: TGCAGTGCTAGTCCCGGGGGGTCAGGAGGCAATCAGCCCCAGCATTTT. Its protein is CSASPGGSGGNQPQHF. The chain couples TRBV20-1 to TRBJ1-5, with a tentative D call TRBD1 (5 bases). The V gene's germline CDR1 is DFQATT and CDR2 SNEGSKA (reference sequence). CDR3 length equals 16 residues. Between the trimmed V and J ends, which lost 3 bases and 2 bases, there was a span of 17 bases.

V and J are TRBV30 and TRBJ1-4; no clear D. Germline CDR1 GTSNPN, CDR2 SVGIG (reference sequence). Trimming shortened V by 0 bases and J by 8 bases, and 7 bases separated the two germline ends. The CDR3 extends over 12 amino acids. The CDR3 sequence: CAWSVSWEKLFF. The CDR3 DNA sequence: TGTGCCTGGAGTGTAAGCTGGGAAAAACTGTTTTTT.

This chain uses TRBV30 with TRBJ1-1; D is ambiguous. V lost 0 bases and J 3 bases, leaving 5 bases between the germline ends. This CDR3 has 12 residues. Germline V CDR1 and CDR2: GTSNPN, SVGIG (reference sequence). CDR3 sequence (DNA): TGTGCCTGGAGTGTACTGGACACTGAAGCTTTCTTT. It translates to CAWSVLDTEAFF.

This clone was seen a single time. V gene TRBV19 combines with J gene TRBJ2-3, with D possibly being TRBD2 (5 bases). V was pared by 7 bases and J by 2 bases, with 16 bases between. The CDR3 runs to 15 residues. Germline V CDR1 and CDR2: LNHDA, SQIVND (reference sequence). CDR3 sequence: CASTRTGRITDTQYF. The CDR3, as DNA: TGTGCCAGTACCAGGACGGGAAGAATCACAGATACGCAGTATTTT.

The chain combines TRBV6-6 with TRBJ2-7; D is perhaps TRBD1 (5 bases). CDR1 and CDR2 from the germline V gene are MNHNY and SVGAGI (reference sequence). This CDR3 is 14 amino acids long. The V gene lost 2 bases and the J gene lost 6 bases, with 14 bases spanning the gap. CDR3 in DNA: TGTGCCAGCAGTTACGACCCAGGGCCCCCCGAGCAGTACTTC. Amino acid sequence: CASSYDPGPPEQYF.

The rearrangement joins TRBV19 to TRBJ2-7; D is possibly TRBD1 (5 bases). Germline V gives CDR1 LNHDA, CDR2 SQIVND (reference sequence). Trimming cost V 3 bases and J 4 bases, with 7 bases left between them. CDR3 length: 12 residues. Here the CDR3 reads CASSIRQYEQYF. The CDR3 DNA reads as TGTGCCAGTAGTATCCGACAGTACGAGCAGTACTTC. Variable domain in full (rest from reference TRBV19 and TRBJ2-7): DGGITQSPKYLFRKEGQNVTLSCEQNLNHDAMYWYRQDPGQGLRLIYYSQIVNDFQKGDIAEGYSVSREKKESFPLTVTSAQKNPTAFYLCASSIRQYEQYFGPGTRLTVT.

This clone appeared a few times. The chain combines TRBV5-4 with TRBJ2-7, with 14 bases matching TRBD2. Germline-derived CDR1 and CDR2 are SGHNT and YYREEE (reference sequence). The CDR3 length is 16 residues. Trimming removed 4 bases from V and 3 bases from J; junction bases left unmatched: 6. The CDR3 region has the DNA TGTGCCAGCAGCCCGACTAGCGGGAGGGCCCTCTACGAGCAGTACTTC. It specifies CASSPTSGRALYEQYF.

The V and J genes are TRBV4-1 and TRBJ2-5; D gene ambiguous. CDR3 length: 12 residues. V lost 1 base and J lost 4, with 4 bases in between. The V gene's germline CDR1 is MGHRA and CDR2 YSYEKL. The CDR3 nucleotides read TGCGCCAGCAGCCAAGGCGGAGAGACCCAGTACTTC. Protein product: CASSQGGETQYF.

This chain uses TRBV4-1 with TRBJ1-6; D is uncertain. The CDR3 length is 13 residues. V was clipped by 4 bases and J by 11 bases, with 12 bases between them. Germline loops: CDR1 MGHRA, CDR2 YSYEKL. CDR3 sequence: CASSLGAVAPLHF. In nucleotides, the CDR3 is TGCGCCAGCAGCCTCGGTGCGGTCGCACCCCTCCACTTT.

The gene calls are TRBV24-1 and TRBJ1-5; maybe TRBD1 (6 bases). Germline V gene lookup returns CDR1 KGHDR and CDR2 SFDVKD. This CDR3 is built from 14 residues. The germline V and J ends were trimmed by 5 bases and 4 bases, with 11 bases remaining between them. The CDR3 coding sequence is TGTGCCACCAGTGCGGGGGGGCGGAATCAGCCCCAGCATTTT. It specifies CATSAGGRNQPQHF.

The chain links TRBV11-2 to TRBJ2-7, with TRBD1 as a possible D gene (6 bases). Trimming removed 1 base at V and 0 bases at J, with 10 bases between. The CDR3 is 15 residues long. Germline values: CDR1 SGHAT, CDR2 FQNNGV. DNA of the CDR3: TGTGCCAGCAGCTTAGGCCCGGACAGCTCCTACGAGCAGTACTTC. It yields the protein CASSLGPDSSYEQYF.

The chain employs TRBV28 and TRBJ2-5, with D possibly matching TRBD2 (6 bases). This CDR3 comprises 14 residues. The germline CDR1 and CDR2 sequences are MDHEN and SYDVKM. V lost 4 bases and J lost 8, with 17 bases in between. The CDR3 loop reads CASSSPGLPKTQYF. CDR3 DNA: TGTGCCAGCAGTTCCCCGGGACTCCCAAAAACCCAGTACTTC.

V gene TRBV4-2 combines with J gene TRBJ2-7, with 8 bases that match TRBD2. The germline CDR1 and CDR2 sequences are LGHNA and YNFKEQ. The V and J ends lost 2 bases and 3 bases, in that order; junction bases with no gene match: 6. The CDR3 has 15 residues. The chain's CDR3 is CASSQRISGIYEQYF. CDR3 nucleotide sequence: TGTGCCAGCAGCCAACGTATTAGCGGGATCTACGAGCAGTACTTC.

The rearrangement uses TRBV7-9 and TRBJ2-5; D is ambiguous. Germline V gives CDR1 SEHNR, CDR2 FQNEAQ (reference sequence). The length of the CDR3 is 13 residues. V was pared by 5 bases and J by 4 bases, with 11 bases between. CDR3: CASSRRRGETQYF. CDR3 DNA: TGTGCCAGCAGCCGGCGGAGAGGAGAGACCCAGTACTTC.